The entry that follows covers one TCR beta chain sequence. Antigen specificity is unknown. The data are from a study of T cell responses to AZD1222 COVID-19 vaccine. TCRdb's table, derived via immunoSEQ multiplex PCR, lists solely in-frame clones and lacks some. The sample comprises around 100,000 clones, 75% to 90% of which are singletons, and under 8.5% rests with the top ten. Study-level results: Spike-specific TCR breadth and depth grew following two AZD1222 doses.

Per the germline V gene, CDR1 is SNHLY and CDR2 is FYNNEI. V lost 7 bases and J lost 0, with 13 bases in between. The CDR3 length is 15 residues. This chain links TRBV2 with TRBJ1-5; D may be TRBD1 (6 bases). The origin of this receptor is an adult in good health. Specimen: peripheral blood, collected on day 0 of AZD1222 vaccination. CDR3 amino acids: CASTEGGYSNQPQHF. The CDR3 DNA is TGTGCCAGCACCGAAGGGGGGTATAGCAATCAGCCCCAGCATTTT.